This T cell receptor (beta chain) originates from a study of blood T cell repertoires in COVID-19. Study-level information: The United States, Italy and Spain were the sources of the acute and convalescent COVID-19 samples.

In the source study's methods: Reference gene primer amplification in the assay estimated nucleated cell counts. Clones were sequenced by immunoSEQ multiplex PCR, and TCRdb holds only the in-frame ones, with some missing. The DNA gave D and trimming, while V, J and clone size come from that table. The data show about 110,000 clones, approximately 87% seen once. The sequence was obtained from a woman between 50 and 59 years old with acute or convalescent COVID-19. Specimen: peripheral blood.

The chain's CDR3 is CASSSGAGGEKLFF. As DNA, the CDR3 is TGTGCCAGCAGTTCAGGGGCCGGAGGTGAAAAACTGTTTTTT. The chain couples TRBV6-5 to TRBJ1-4; weak D call: TRBD1 (6 bases). Germline V gives CDR1 MNHEY, CDR2 SVGAGI. Trimming cost V 4 bases and J 7 bases, with 13 bases left between them. The CDR3 consists of 14 residues.